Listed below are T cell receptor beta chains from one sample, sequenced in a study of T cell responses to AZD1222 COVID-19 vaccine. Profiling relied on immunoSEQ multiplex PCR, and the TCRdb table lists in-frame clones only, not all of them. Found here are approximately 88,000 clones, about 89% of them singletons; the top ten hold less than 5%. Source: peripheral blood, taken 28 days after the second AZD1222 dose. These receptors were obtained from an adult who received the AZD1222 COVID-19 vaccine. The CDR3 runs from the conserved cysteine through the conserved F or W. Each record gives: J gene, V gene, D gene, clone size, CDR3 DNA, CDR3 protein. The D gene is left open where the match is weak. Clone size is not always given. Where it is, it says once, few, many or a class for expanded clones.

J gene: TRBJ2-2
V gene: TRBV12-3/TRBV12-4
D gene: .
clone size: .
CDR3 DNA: TGTGCCAGCAAACAAAACACCGGGGAGCTGTTTTTT
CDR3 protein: CASKQNTGELFF

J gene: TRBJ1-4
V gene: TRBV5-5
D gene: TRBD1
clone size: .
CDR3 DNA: TGTGCCAGCAGCTTCTCCGGGACAGAGAGAAAGAGACTGTTTTTT
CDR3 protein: CASSFSGTERKRLFF

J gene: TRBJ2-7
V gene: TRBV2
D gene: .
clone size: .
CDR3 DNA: TGTGCCAGCAGTGCGAATGACAACGAGCAGTACTTC
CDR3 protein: CASSANDNEQYF

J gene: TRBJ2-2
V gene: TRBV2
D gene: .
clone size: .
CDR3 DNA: TGTGCCAGCAGGGCGGGTACCGGGGAGCTGTTTTTT
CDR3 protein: CASRAGTGELFF

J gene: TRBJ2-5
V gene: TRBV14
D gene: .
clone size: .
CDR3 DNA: TGTGCCAGCAGCCAAGTCGGGCAAGAGACCCAGTACTTC
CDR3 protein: CASSQVGQETQYF

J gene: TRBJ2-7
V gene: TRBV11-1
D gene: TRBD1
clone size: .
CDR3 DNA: TGTGCCAGCAGCCCAGACAGGGATTTACAGTACTTC
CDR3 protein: CASSPDRDLQYF

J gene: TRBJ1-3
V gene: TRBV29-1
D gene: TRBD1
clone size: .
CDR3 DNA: TGCAGCGTTGGTGCAGGGGGCTCTGGAAACACCATATATTTT
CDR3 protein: CSVGAGGSGNTIYF

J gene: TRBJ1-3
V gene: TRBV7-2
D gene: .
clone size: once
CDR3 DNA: TGTGCCAGCAGCTTTTGGGGGGCGTCTGGAAACACCATATATTTT
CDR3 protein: CASSFWGASGNTIYF

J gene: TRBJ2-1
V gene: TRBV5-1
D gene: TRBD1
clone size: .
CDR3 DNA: TGCGCCAGCAGCTTGCCGGGACAGGGGTATAGCGAGCAGTTCTTC
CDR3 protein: CASSLPGQGYSEQFF

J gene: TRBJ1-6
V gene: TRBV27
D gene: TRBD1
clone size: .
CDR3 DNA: TGTGCCAGCAGTTTCCGGGACAGGGGTTCGCCCCTCCACTTT
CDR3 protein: CASSFRDRGSPLHF

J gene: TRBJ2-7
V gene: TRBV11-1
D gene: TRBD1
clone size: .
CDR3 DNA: TGTGCCAGCAGCTCGGACAGGGCCGGCTACGAGCAGTACTTC
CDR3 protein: CASSSDRAGYEQYF

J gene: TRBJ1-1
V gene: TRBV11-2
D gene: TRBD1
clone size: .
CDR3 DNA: TGTGCCAGCAGCTCCACCCGGACAGGGAGCACTGAAGCTTTCTTT
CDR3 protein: CASSSTRTGSTEAFF

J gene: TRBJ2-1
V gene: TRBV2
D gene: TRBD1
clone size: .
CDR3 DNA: TGTGCCAGCAGTGAGCAGGGCAGGGGGCCACACGGGCAGTTCTTC
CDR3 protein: CASSEQGRGPHGQFF

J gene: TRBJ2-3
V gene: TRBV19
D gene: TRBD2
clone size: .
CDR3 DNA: TGTGCCACCTCCGGACTAGCGGGGGGGGATGGGTTAGATACGCAGTATTTT
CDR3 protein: CATSGLAGGDGLDTQYF

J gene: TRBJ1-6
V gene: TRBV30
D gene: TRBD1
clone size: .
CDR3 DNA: TGTGCCTGGGGGGACAGATATAATTCACCCCTCCACTTT
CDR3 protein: CAWGDRYNSPLHF

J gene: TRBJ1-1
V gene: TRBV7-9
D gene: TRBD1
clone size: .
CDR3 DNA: TGTGCCAGCAGCGTGACAGGGGCCGGCACTGAAGCTTTCTTT
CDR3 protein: CASSVTGAGTEAFF

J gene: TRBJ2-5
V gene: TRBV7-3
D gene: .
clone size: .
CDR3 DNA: TGTGCCAGCGGGTCTCGGGGCCGGCAAGAGACCCAGTACTTC
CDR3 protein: CASGSRGRQETQYF

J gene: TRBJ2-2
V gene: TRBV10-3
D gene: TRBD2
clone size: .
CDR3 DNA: TGTGCCATCGGGCTAGCGGGGTACACCGGGGAGCTGTTTTTT
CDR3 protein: CAIGLAGYTGELFF

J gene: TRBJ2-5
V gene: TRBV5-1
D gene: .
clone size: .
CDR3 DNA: TGCGCCAGCAGCTTACCGGGGGCCCAAGAGACCCAGTACTTC
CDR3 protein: CASSLPGAQETQYF

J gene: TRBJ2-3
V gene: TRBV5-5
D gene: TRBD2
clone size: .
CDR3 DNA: TGTGCCAGCAGCGGCGGGGGGGCCCCCGATACGCAGTATTTT
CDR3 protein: CASSGGGAPDTQYF

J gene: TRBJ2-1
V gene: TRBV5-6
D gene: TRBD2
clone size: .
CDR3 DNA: TGTGCCAGCAGCTCGGGACTAGCGGGGGCCAGCTCCTACAATGAGCAGTTCTTC
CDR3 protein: CASSSGLAGASSYNEQFF

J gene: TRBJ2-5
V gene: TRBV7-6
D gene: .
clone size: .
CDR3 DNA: TGTGCCAGCAGCTTAGTTGGAGGGGGACGAGAGACCCAGTACTTC
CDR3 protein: CASSLVGGGRETQYF

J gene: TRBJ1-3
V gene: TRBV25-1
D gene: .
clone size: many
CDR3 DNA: TGTGCCAGCGGGGGAAACACCATATATTTT
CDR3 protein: CASGGNTIYF

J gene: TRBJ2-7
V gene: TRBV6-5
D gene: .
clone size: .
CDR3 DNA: TGTGCCAGCAGTTCCACCGCTACGGAGCAGTACTTC
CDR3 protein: CASSSTATEQYF

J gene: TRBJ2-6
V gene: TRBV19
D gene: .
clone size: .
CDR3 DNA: TGTGCCAGTAGTGCCGGACATACTGGGGCCAACGTCCTGACTTTC
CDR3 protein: CASSAGHTGANVLTF

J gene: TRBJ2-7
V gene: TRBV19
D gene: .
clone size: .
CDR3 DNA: TGTGCCAGTAGGCGCTCCGGGACAAACTCCTACGAGCAGTACTTC
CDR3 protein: CASRRSGTNSYEQYF

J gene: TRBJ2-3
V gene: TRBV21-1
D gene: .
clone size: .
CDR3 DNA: TGTGCCAGCAGCAAACCTAGCGGGGGCGGGTTTGATACGCAGTATTTT
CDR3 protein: CASSKPSGGGFDTQYF

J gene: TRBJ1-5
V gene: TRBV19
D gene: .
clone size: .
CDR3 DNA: TGTGCCAGTAGTATCCCCGGGACACGAAGCAATCAGCCCCAGCATTTT
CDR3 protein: CASSIPGTRSNQPQHF

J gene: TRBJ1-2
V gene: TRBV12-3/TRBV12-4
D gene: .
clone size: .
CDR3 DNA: TGTGCCAGCGCACCATTGGGGAGAGGCTACACCTTC
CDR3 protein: CASAPLGRGYTF

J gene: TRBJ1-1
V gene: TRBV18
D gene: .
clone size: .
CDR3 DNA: TGTGCCAGCTCCCCCAGGCAGGGCGGAGCTTTCTTT
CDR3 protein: CASSPRQGGAFF

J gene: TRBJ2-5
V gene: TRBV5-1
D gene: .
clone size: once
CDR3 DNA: TGCGCCAGCAGCTCCCGACAGCCCGAAGAGACCCAGTACTTC
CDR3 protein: CASSSRQPEETQYF

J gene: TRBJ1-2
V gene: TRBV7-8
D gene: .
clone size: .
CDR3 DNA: TGTGCCAGCAGCTTATATGCGGGGGCGAGGGAGAACTATGGCTACACCTTC
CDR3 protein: CASSLYAGARENYGYTF

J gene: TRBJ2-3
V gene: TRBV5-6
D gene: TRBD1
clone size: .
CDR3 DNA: TGTGCCAGCAGCGCGGGACAGGGAACAGATACGCAGTATTTT
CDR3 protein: CASSAGQGTDTQYF

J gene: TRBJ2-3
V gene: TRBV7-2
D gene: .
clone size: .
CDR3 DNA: TGTGCCAGCAGCACCCGACTAGAGGATACGCAGTATTTT
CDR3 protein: CASSTRLEDTQYF

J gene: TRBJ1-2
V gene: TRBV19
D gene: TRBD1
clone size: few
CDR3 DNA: TGTGCCAGTAGTGTCACAGGGGGCGGAAACTATGGCTACACCTTC
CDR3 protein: CASSVTGGGNYGYTF

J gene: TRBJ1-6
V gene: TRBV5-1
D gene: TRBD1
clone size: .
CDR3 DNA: TGCGCCAGCAACCCGGGACAGGGGGCAACTTATAATTCACCCCTCCACTTT
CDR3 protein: CASNPGQGATYNSPLHF

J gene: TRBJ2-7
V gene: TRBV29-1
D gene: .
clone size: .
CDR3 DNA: TGCAGCGTTGAAGGCGCTGGGGCCTACGAGCAGTACTTC
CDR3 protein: CSVEGAGAYEQYF

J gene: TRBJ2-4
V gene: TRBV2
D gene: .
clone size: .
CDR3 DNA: TGTGCCAGCAGACCCGTAGGAGCTGGTTACATTCAGTACTTC
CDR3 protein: CASRPVGAGYIQYF

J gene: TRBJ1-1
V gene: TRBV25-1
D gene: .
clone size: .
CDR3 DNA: TGTGCCAGCACCTCTGGGGCTGAAGCTTTCTTT
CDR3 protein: CASTSGAEAFF

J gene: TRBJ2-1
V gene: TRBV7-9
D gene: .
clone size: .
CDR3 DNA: TGTGCCAGCAGCCAACAACACAATGAGCAGTTCTTC
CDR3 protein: CASSQQHNEQFF

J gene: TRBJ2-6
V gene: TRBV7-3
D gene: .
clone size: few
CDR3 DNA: TGTGCCAGCAGTAGGGCGCCCGGTGGGGCCAACGTCCTGACTTTC
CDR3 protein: CASSRAPGGANVLTF

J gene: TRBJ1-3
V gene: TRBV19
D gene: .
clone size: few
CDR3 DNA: TGTGCCAGTAGTATTAGCTCTGGAAACACCATATATTTT
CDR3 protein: CASSISSGNTIYF

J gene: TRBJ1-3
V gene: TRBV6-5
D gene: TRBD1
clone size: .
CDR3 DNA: TGTGCCAGCATCCGAACCGGGACAGGGGGAAACACCATATATTTT
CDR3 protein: CASIRTGTGGNTIYF

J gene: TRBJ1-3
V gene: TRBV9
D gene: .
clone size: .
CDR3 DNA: TGTGCCAGCAGCGCGGGACCGGAGGCTGGAAACACCATATATTTT
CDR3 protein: CASSAGPEAGNTIYF

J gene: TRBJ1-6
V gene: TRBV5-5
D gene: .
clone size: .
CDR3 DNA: TGTGCCAGCAGCTGGGGCGGGCGCGCCTATAATTCACCCCTCCACTTT
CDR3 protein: CASSWGGRAYNSPLHF

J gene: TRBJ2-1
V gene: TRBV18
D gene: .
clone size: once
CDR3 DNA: TGTGCCAGCTCACCCCAGCCCCCGAACAGGGATTACAATGAGCAGTTCTTC
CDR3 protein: CASSPQPPNRDYNEQFF

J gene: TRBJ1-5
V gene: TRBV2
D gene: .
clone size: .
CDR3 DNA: TGTGCCAGCACCGCAGACAGATATAGCAATCAGCCCCAGCATTTT
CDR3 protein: CASTADRYSNQPQHF

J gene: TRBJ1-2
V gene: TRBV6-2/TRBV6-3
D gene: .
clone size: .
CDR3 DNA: TGTGCCAGCAGTTACTCTGGGAGCTATGGCTACACCTTC
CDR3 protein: CASSYSGSYGYTF

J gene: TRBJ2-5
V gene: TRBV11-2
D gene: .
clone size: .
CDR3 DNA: TGTGCCAGCAGCTTATCTCTCGCGTCCGAGACCCAGTACTTC
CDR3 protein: CASSLSLASETQYF

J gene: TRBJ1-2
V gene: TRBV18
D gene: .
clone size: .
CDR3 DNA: TGTGCCAGCTCACCGGGGTTTGCAGGGGCCGATGGCTACACCTTC
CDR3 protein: CASSPGFAGADGYTF